These T cell receptor beta chains were read from a single sample in a study of Graves' ophthalmopathy and Graves' hyperthyroidism. TCRdb redid the calling of the multiplex PCR reads with MiXCR, one entry per CDR3 protein. The sample yields approximately 1.2 million distinct CDR3 sequences, about 36% seen once. The specimen sequenced was peripheral blood or thyroid tissue (not recorded which). Receptors originate from an adult man with Graves' hyperthyroidism. The CDR3 runs from the conserved cysteine through the conserved F or W. The D gene is left open where the match is weak. The size entry is marked missing in some rows and otherwise reads once, few, many or a size class.

>TRBV20-1|NA|NA|TRBJ2-2
TGCAGTGCTAGATGGGACATCACCGGGGAGCTGTTTTTT
CSARWDITGELFF
>TRBV20-1|NA|NA|TRBJ2-1
TGCAGTGCTAAGCCCAGGATCTACGAGCAGTTCTTC
CSAKPRIYEQFF
>TRBV20-1|NA|NA|TRBJ2-7
TGCAGTGCCAGCAGTGAACAGCTCCTCAGTCCGCACGAGCAGTACTTC
CSASSEQLLSPHEQYF
>TRBV10-3|TRBD2|NA|TRBJ2-7
TGTGCCATCAGATCCGGGACTAGCGGGAGCGAGCAGTACTTC
CAIRSGTSGSEQYF
>TRBV25-1|NA|many|TRBJ1-1
TGTGCCAGCACCCCTGGGCTGAACACTGAAGCTTTCTTT
CASTPGLNTEAFF
>TRBV20-1|TRBD2|NA|TRBJ2-2
TGCAGTGCTAGAGATCGTCAACGGCTAGCGGCCGGGAAGGGGGAGCTGTTTTTT
CSARDRQRLAAGKGELFF
>TRBV20-1|NA|NA|TRBJ1-5
TGCAGTGCTAGATCGGACAGTCAACTCTTCAATCAGCCCCAGCATTTT
CSARSDSQLFNQPQHF
>TRBV20-1|NA|many|TRBJ2-5
TGCAGTGCTAGAGTGGCGGAGAAACAAGAGACCCAGTACTTC
CSARVAEKQETQYF
>TRBV30|NA|NA|TRBJ1-1
TGTGCCTGGAGTGGACCGACGGTACGGGGGGCAACTGAAGCTTTCTTT
CAWSGPTVRGATEAFF
>TRBV7-2|TRBD2|few|TRBJ2-2
TGTGCCAGCAGCTTAGCCATTAGCGGGACTAGCGGGGAGCTGTTTTTT
CASSLAISGTSGELFF
>TRBV7-8|NA|NA|TRBJ1-1
TGTGCCAGCAGCCGCACCCGGACTACCCTAGCGGAGGCTTTCTTT
CASSRTRTTLAEAFF
>TRBV5-5|NA|NA|TRBJ1-1
TGTGCCAGCAGTAGGGACATCGCCCCCGGAGGCTCTGAAGCTTTCTTT
CASSRDIAPGGSEAFF
>TRBV6-4|TRBD1|NA|TRBJ2-5
TGTGCCAGCAGGAAAGGGACAGGGGTGACCCAGTACTTC
CASRKGTGVTQYF
>TRBV5-1|NA|few|TRBJ2-6
TGCGCCAGCAGCTATATAAGCTCTGGGGCCAACGTCCTGACTTTC
CASSYISSGANVLTF
>TRBV29-1|TRBD1|NA|TRBJ2-2
TGCAGCAGCCTTAGGACAGGGAACACCGGGGAGCTGTTTTTT
CSSLRTGNTGELFF
>TRBV14|TRBD2|many|TRBJ2-7
TGTGCCAGCAGCCCAAAAGCGGGGGGCGGCTACGAGCAGTACTTC
CASSPKAGGGYEQYF
>TRBV4-3|TRBD1|NA|TRBJ1-4
TGCGCCAGCAGCCAAGCCCCGGGACAGGGATATGAAAAACTGTTTTTT
CASSQAPGQGYEKLFF
>TRBV29-1|NA|many|TRBJ2-7
TGCAGCGTTGAATTCAACGGGTCCCCCTACGAGCAGTACTTC
CSVEFNGSPYEQYF
>TRBV20-1|NA|many|TRBJ2-5
TGCAGTGCTAGGGGTCTCGGGGAGACCCAGTACTTC
CSARGLGETQYF
>TRBV25-1|NA|many|TRBJ1-3
TGTGCCAGCAGTGAAGAGACCGATGGAAACACCATATATTTT
CASSEETDGNTIYF
>TRBV11-2|NA|NA|TRBJ1-4
TGTGCCAGCAGCTTAGGGTTTGGGGGCGCTGAAAAACTGTTTTTT
CASSLGFGGAEKLFF
>TRBV5-1|TRBD1|many|TRBJ1-6
TGCGCCAGCAGCCCAACGGGACAGGGTTTTCATAATTCACCCCTCCACTTT
CASSPTGQGFHNSPLHF